This T cell receptor (beta chain) was found in a study of shared T cell receptors in the human thymus. Assay: immunoSEQ multiplex PCR; the TCRdb copy retains only in-frame clones and omits some. In the table there are 640,000 or so clones, about 87% of which are singletons. The germline V gene has CDR1 MDHEN and CDR2 SYDVKM. The CDR3 is made up of 13 amino acids. Trimming removed 5 bases at V and 4 bases at J, with 11 bases between. This sample was also put to use in a study of human thymus T cells. That paper notes: Corrective cardiac operations yielded the resected thymus tissue. Blood and thymic repertoires both appeared biased in V and J gene usage. Related research examined unrelated individuals and reported that their thymic repertoires overlapped highly.

This clonotype was sampled from a boy less than two years old with a congenital heart defect. The rearrangement joins TRBV28 to TRBJ2-5; D possibly corresponds to TRBD1 (6 bases). Material for sequencing was thymocytes. The CDR3: CASSPHRVETQYF. The CDR3 DNA is TGTGCCAGCAGTCCCCACAGGGTAGAGACCCAGTACTTC.